These T cell receptor beta chains were read from a single sample in a study of blood T cell repertoires in COVID-19. Generated by immunoSEQ multiplex PCR, the TCRdb table keeps only in-frame clones and is missing some. The sample carries 65,000 to 75,000 clones, roughly 90% recorded once. The sample was peripheral blood. These receptors were taken from a man aged 50 to 60 with acute or convalescent COVID-19. Both conserved end residues are part of each CDR3. D genes are given only for firm matches. Size values are once, few and many counts, or a class for expanded clones, and some rows have none.

V gene: TRBV9
J gene: TRBJ1-3
clone size: .
D gene: .
CDR3 protein: CATGSGNTIYF
CDR3 DNA: TGTGCCACCGGCTCTGGAAACACCATATATTTT

V gene: TRBV29-1
J gene: TRBJ1-5
clone size: .
D gene: TRBD1
CDR3 protein: CSARTGGNQPQHF
CDR3 DNA: TGCAGCGCCCGGACAGGGGGCAATCAGCCCCAGCATTTT

V gene: TRBV28
J gene: TRBJ1-3
clone size: .
D gene: .
CDR3 protein: CASSATGRTRPGNTIYF
CDR3 DNA: TGTGCCAGCAGTGCTACCGGACGGACAAGACCTGGAAACACCATATATTTT

V gene: TRBV7-6
J gene: TRBJ2-6
clone size: once
D gene: .
CDR3 protein: CASSRVAGANVLTF
CDR3 DNA: TGTGCCAGCAGCCGAGTCGCGGGGGCCAACGTCCTGACTTTC

V gene: TRBV28
J gene: TRBJ1-1
clone size: .
D gene: .
CDR3 protein: CASSRNTEAFF
CDR3 DNA: TGTGCCAGCAGTCGGAACACTGAAGCTTTCTTT

V gene: TRBV5-8
J gene: TRBJ2-3
clone size: .
D gene: .
CDR3 protein: CASSWGVNTQYF
CDR3 DNA: TGTGCCAGCAGCTGGGGGGTTAATACGCAGTATTTT

V gene: TRBV30
J gene: TRBJ2-1
clone size: .
D gene: .
CDR3 protein: CAPTPNEQFF
CDR3 DNA: TGTGCCCCCACACCGAATGAGCAGTTCTTC

V gene: TRBV19
J gene: TRBJ1-5
clone size: .
D gene: .
CDR3 protein: CASRAGTVQPQHF
CDR3 DNA: TGTGCCAGTAGAGCTGGTACGGTCCAGCCCCAGCATTTT

V gene: TRBV30
J gene: TRBJ2-2
clone size: .
D gene: .
CDR3 protein: CACALRASSSELFF
CDR3 DNA: TGTGCCTGCGCGTTGAGGGCTTCATCGTCGGAGCTGTTTTTT

V gene: TRBV5-6
J gene: TRBJ2-7
clone size: .
D gene: TRBD2
CDR3 protein: CASSPPRGDPYEQYF
CDR3 DNA: TGTGCCAGCAGCCCTCCCCGGGGGGACCCCTACGAGCAGTACTTC

V gene: TRBV9
J gene: TRBJ2-1
clone size: .
D gene: TRBD2
CDR3 protein: CASSVSSGVYNEQFF
CDR3 DNA: TGTGCCAGCAGCGTATCTAGCGGGGTCTACAATGAGCAGTTCTTC

V gene: TRBV6-4
J gene: TRBJ2-3
clone size: .
D gene: TRBD2
CDR3 protein: CASRLAGVVATQYF
CDR3 DNA: TGTGCCAGCAGACTAGCGGGAGTGGTCGCTACGCAGTATTTT

V gene: TRBV19
J gene: TRBJ1-2
clone size: .
D gene: TRBD1
CDR3 protein: CASSTPDRGISYGYTF
CDR3 DNA: TGTGCCAGTAGTACCCCGGACAGGGGTATAAGCTATGGCTACACCTTC

V gene: TRBV2
J gene: TRBJ2-6
clone size: .
D gene: TRBD1
CDR3 protein: CASRRDRLTSGANVLTF
CDR3 DNA: TGTGCCAGCAGGAGGGACAGGCTCACCTCTGGGGCCAACGTCCTGACTTTC

V gene: TRBV28
J gene: TRBJ2-2
clone size: .
D gene: TRBD2
CDR3 protein: CASNFLSGGGTGELFF
CDR3 DNA: TGTGCCAGCAACTTCCTTAGCGGGGGGGGGACCGGGGAGCTGTTTTTT

V gene: TRBV18
J gene: TRBJ2-5
clone size: .
D gene: .
CDR3 protein: CASSKASRETQYF
CDR3 DNA: TGTGCCAGCTCAAAGGCCTCGCGGGAGACCCAGTACTTC

V gene: TRBV30
J gene: TRBJ1-1
clone size: .
D gene: .
CDR3 protein: CAWSFFRLEAFF
CDR3 DNA: TGTGCCTGGAGTTTCTTCAGGCTTGAAGCTTTCTTT

V gene: TRBV7-2
J gene: TRBJ1-2
clone size: .
D gene: .
CDR3 protein: CASSLASGSYGYTF
CDR3 DNA: TGTGCCAGCAGCTTAGCGTCAGGCTCGTATGGCTACACCTTC

V gene: TRBV7-2
J gene: TRBJ1-5
clone size: .
D gene: .
CDR3 protein: CASSAKTGFNQPQHF
CDR3 DNA: TGTGCCAGCAGCGCAAAAACAGGGTTCAATCAGCCCCAGCATTTT

V gene: TRBV18
J gene: TRBJ1-6
clone size: .
D gene: .
CDR3 protein: CASSRQPSSYNSPLHF
CDR3 DNA: TGTGCCAGCTCGCGACAGCCGAGTTCGTATAATTCACCCCTCCACTTT

V gene: TRBV3-1/TRBV3-2
J gene: TRBJ2-3
clone size: .
D gene: .
CDR3 protein: CASSQDRGRGDTQYF
CDR3 DNA: TGTGCCAGCAGCCAAGATCGAGGGAGAGGAGATACGCAGTATTTT

V gene: TRBV2
J gene: TRBJ2-5
clone size: .
D gene: .
CDR3 protein: CASRKGDNQETQYF
CDR3 DNA: TGTGCCAGCAGGAAAGGGGACAACCAAGAGACCCAGTACTTC

V gene: TRBV11-1
J gene: TRBJ2-1
clone size: .
D gene: .
CDR3 protein: CASSFSPENEQFF
CDR3 DNA: TGTGCCAGCAGCTTCAGCCCGGAGAATGAGCAGTTCTTC

V gene: TRBV4-3
J gene: TRBJ1-4
clone size: .
D gene: .
CDR3 protein: CASSQSEVKGSEKLFF
CDR3 DNA: TGCGCCAGCAGCCAATCGGAGGTTAAAGGTAGTGAAAAACTGTTTTTT

V gene: TRBV11-3
J gene: TRBJ2-7
clone size: .
D gene: TRBD2
CDR3 protein: CASRASGSGEQYF
CDR3 DNA: TGTGCCAGCAGGGCTAGCGGGAGCGGCGAGCAGTACTTC

V gene: TRBV27
J gene: TRBJ1-6
clone size: .
D gene: TRBD1
CDR3 protein: CASSWGTGFSPLHF
CDR3 DNA: TGTGCCAGCAGTTGGGGGACAGGGTTTTCACCCCTCCACTTT

V gene: TRBV27
J gene: TRBJ2-3
clone size: .
D gene: TRBD1
CDR3 protein: CASSLGQGNHTDTQYF
CDR3 DNA: TGTGCCAGCAGTTTAGGACAGGGCAACCACACAGATACGCAGTATTTT

V gene: TRBV27
J gene: TRBJ1-4
clone size: .
D gene: TRBD1
CDR3 protein: CASSLFPQQGSNEKLFF
CDR3 DNA: TGTGCCAGCAGTTTATTCCCCCAACAGGGGAGTAATGAAAAACTGTTTTTT

V gene: TRBV5-1
J gene: TRBJ2-1
clone size: .
D gene: TRBD2
CDR3 protein: CASSLARRAAGETYNEQFF
CDR3 DNA: TGCGCCAGCAGCTTGGCCAGGAGGGCGGCGGGAGAAACCTACAATGAGCAGTTCTTC

V gene: TRBV11-3
J gene: TRBJ2-3
clone size: .
D gene: .
CDR3 protein: CASSRGGSTDTQYF
CDR3 DNA: TGTGCCAGCAGTAGGGGGGGAAGCACAGATACGCAGTATTTT

V gene: TRBV2
J gene: TRBJ2-2
clone size: once
D gene: TRBD2
CDR3 protein: CASSASGSNTGELFF
CDR3 DNA: TGTGCCAGCTCTGCTAGCGGCTCGAACACCGGGGAGCTGTTTTTT